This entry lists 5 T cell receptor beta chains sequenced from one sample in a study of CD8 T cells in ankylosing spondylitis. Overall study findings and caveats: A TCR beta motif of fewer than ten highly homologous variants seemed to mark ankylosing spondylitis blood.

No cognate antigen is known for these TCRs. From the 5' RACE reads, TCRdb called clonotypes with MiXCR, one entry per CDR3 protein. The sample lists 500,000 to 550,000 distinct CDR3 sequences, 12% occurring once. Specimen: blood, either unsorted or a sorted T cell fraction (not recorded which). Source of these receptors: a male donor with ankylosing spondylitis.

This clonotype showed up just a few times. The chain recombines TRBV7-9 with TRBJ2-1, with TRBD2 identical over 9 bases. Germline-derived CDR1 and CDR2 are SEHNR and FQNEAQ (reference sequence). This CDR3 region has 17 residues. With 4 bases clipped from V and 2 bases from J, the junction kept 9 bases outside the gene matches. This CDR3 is CASSSQTGTSPYNEQFF. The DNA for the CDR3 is TGTGCCAGCAGCTCCCAAACCGGGACTAGCCCCTACAATGAGCAGTTCTTC.

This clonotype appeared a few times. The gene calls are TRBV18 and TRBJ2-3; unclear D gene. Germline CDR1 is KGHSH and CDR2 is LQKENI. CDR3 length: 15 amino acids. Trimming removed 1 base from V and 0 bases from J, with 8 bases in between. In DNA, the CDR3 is TGTGCCAGCTCACCACAGGAAGCTAGCACAGATACGCAGTATTTT. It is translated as CASSPQEASTDTQYF.

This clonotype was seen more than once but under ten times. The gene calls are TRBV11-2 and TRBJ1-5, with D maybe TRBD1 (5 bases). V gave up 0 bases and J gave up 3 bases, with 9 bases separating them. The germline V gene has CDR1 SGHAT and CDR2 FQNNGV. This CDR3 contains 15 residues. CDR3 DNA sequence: TGTGCCAGCAGCTTAGATGGGGGTTTCAATCAGCCCCAGCATTTT. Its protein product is CASSLDGGFNQPQHF.

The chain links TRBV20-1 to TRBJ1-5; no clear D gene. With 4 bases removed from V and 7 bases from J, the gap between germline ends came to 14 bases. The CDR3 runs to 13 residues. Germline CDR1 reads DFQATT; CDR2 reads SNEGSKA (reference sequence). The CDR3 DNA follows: TGCAGTGCTATTGGCCAGTCCAAACAGCCCCAGCATTTT. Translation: CSAIGQSKQPQHF.

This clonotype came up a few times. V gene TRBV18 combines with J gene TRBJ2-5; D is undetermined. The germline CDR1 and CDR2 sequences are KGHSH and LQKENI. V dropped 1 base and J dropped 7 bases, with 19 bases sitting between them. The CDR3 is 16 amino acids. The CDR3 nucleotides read TGTGCCAGCTCACCACGGGAAGGTGACGGAACCGGGACCCAGTACTTC. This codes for CASSPREGDGTGTQYF.